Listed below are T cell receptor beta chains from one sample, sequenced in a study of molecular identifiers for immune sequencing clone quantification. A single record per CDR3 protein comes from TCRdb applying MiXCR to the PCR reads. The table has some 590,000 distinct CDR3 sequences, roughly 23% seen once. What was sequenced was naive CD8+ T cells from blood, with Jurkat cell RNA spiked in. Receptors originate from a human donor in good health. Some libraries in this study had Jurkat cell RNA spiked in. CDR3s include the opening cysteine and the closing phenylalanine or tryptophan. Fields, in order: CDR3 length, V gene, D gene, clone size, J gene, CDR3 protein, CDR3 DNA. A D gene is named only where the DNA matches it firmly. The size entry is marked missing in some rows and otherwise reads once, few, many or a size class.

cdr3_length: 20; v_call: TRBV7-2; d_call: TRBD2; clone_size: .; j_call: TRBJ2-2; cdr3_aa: CASSLLPGLAGVEGAGELFF; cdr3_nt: TGTGCCAGCAGCCTTCTCCCGGGACTAGCGGGGGTTGAGGGGGCCGGGGAGCTGTTTTTT
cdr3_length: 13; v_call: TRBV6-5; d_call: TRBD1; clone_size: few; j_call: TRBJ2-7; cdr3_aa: CASSYEGALEQYF; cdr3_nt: TGTGCCAGCAGTTACGAGGGGGCACTCGAGCAGTACTTC
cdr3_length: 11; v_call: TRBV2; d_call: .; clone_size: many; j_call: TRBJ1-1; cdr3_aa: CASSSGPEAFF; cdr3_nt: TGTGCCAGCAGTTCAGGCCCTGAAGCTTTCTTT
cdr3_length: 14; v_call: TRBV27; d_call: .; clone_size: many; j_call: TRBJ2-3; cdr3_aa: CASSLLASTDTQYF; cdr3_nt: TGTGCCAGCAGCTTACTAGCAAGCACAGATACGCAGTATTTT
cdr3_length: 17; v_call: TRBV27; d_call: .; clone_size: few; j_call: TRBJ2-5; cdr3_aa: CASSLVLGGNPQETQYF; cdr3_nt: TGTGCCAGCAGTTTAGTACTTGGGGGGAATCCCCAAGAGACCCAGTACTTC
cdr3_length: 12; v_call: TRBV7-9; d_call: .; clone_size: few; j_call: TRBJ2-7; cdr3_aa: CASSFRWDEQYF; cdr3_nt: TGTGCCAGCAGCTTCCGTTGGGACGAGCAGTACTTC
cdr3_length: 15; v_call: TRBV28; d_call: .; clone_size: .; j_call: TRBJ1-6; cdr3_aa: CASSFLGSTNSPLHF; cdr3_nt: TGTGCCAGCAGTTTCCTCGGGAGCACTAATTCACCCCTCCACTTT
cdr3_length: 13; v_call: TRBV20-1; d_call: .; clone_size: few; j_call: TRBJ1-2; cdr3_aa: CSVPARDNYGYTF; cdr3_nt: TGCAGTGTTCCGGCCAGGGATAACTATGGCTACACCTTC
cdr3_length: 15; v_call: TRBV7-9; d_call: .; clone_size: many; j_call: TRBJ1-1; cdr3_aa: CASSTPDRKNTEAFF; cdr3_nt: TGTGCCAGCAGCACCCCCGACCGTAAGAACACTGAAGCTTTCTTT
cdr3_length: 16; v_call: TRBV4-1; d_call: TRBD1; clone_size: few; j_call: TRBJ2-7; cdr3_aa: CASSPRLTGGPYEQYF; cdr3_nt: TGCGCCAGCAGCCCTCGACTGACAGGGGGCCCCTACGAGCAGTACTTC
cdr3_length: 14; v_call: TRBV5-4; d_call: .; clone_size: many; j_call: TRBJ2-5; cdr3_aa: CASSFEREKETQYF; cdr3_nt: TGTGCCAGCAGCTTTGAGAGGGAAAAAGAGACCCAGTACTTC
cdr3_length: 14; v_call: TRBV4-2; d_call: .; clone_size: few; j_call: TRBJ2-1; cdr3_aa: CASSTRETVYEQFF; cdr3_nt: TGTGCCAGCAGCACCCGGGAGACGGTCTATGAGCAGTTCTTC
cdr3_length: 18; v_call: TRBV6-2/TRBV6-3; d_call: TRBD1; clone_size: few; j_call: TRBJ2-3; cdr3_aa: CASSYEVGQGADTDTQYF; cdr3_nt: TGTGCCAGCAGTTACGAAGTTGGCCAGGGGGCCGACACAGATACGCAGTATTTT
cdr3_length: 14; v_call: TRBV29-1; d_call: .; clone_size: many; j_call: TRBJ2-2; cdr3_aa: CSVPRSGPAGELFF; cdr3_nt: TGCAGCGTTCCTAGGTCAGGGCCAGCCGGGGAGCTGTTTTTT
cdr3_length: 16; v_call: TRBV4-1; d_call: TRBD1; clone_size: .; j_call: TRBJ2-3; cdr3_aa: CASSQAMGQGADTQYF; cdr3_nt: TGCGCCAGCAGCCAAGCTATGGGACAGGGGGCAGATACGCAGTATTTT
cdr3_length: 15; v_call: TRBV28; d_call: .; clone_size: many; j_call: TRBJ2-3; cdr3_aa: CASNYGTTTTDTQYF; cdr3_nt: TGTGCCAGCAACTACGGGACAACAACCACAGATACGCAGTATTTT
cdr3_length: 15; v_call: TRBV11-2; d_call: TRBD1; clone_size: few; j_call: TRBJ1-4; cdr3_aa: CASSKQGATNEKLFF; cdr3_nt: TGTGCCAGCAGCAAACAGGGGGCGACTAATGAAAAACTGTTTTTT
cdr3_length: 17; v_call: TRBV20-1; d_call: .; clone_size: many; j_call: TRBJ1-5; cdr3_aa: CSARDGTFPRLEQPQHF; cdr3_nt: TGCAGTGCTAGAGACGGGACCTTCCCGAGACTGGAACAGCCCCAGCATTTT
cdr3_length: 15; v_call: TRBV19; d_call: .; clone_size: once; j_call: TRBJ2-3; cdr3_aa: CASSARTASTDTQYF; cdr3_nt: TGTGCCAGTAGTGCCCGGACAGCCAGCACAGATACGCAGTATTTT
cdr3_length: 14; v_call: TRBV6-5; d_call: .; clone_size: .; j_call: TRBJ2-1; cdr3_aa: CASSYGQGGGEQVF; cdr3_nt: TGTGCCAGCAGTTACGGACAGGGAGGGGGAGAGCAGGTCTTC
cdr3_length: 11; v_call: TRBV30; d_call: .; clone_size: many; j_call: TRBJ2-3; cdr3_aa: CAGPRTDTQYF; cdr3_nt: TGTGCTGGGCCCCGCACAGATACGCAGTATTTT
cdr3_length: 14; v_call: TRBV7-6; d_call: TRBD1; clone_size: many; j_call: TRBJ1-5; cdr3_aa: CASSSDRGPQPQHF; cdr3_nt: TGTGCCAGCAGCTCGGACAGGGGGCCTCAGCCCCAGCATTTT
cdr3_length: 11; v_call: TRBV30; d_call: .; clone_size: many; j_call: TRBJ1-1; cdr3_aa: CAWSVDTEAFF; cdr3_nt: TGTGCCTGGAGTGTAGACACTGAAGCTTTCTTT
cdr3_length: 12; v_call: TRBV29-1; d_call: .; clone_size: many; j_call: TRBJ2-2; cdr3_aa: CSVGLYTGELFF; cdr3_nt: TGCAGCGTTGGCCTATACACCGGGGAGCTGTTTTTT
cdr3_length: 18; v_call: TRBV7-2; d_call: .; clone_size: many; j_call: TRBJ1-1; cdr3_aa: CASTIVVSRLDLFTEAFF; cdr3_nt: TGTGCCAGCACCATCGTGGTTAGCAGGCTTGATCTTTTTACTGAAGCTTTCTTT
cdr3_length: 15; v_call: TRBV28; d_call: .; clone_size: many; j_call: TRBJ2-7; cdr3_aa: CASSSTLQGTYEQYF; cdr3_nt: TGTGCCAGCAGTTCGACCCTCCAGGGTACCTACGAGCAGTACTTC
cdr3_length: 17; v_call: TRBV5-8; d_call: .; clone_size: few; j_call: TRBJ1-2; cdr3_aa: CASSLLGSGTQLYGYTF; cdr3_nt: TGTGCCAGCAGCTTACTGGGGTCCGGGACACAGTTGTATGGCTACACCTTC
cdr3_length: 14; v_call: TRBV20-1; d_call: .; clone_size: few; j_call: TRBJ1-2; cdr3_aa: CSARQNYLGYGYTF; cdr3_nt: TGCAGTGCTAGGCAGAATTATCTAGGGTATGGCTACACCTTC
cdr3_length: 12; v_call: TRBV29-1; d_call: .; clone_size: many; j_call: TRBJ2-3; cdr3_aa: CSVADLTDTQYF; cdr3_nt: TGCAGCGTTGCGGACCTTACAGATACGCAGTATTTT
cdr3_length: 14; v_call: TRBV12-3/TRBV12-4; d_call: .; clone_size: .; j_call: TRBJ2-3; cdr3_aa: CASSLAQGRDTQYF; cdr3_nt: TGTGCCAGCAGTTTAGCCCAGGGAAGAGATACGCAGTATTTT
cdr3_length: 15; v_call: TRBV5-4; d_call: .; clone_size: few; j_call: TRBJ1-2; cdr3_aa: CASSSTTGPNYGYTF; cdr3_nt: TGTGCCAGCAGCTCGACGACAGGTCCTAACTATGGCTACACCTTC
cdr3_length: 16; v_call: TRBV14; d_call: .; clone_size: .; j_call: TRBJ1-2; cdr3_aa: CASSQGHRAFPQGYTF; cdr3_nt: TGTGCCAGCAGCCAAGGACACCGGGCCTTCCCCCAAGGCTACACCTTC
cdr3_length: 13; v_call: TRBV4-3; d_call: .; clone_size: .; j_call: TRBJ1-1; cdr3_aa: CASSRVRGSEAFF; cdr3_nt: TGCGCCAGCAGCCGAGTGCGAGGATCTGAAGCTTTCTTT
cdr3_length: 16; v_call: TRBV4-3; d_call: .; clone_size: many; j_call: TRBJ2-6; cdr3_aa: CASSQGHGVGANVLTF; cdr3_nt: TGCGCCAGCAGCCAAGGGCACGGGGTCGGGGCCAACGTCCTGACTTTC
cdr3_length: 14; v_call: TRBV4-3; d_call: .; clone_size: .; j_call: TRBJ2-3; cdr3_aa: CASSQARSTDTQYF; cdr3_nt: TGCGCCAGCAGCCAAGCGAGGAGCACAGATACGCAGTATTTT
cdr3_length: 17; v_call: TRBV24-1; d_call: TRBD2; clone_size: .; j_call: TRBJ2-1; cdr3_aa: CATSDSLAGVSYNEQFF; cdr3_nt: TGTGCCACCAGTGATTCACTAGCGGGAGTGTCCTACAATGAGCAGTTCTTC
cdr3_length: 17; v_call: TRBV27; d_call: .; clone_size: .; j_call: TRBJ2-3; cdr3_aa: CASSRTGRALPTDTQYF; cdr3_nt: TGTGCCAGCAGTAGGACCGGGCGGGCTCTTCCCACAGATACGCAGTATTTT
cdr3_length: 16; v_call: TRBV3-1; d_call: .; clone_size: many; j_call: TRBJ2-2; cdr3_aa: CASSQDRLFDTGELFF; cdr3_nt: TGTGCCAGCAGCCAAGACAGGTTATTTGACACCGGGGAGCTGTTTTTT
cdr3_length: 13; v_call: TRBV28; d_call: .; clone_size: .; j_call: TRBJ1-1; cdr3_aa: CASSFPENTEAFF; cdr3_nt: TGTGCCAGCAGTTTTCCAGAGAACACTGAAGCTTTCTTT
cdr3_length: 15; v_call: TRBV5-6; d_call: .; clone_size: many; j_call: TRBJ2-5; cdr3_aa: CASSPSTQYQETQYF; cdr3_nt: TGTGCCAGCAGCCCCTCAACACAGTACCAAGAGACCCAGTACTTC
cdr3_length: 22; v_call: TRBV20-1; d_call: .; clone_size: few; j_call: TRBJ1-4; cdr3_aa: CSTRDQSVEVQDWENAVEKLFF; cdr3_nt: TGCAGTACTAGAGATCAGAGCGTTGAGGTTCAGGATTGGGAGAATGCGGTAGAAAAACTGTTTTTT
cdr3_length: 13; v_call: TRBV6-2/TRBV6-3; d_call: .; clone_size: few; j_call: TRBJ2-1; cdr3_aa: CASSYVASGEQFF; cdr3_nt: TGTGCCAGCAGTTACGTAGCTTCCGGTGAGCAGTTCTTC
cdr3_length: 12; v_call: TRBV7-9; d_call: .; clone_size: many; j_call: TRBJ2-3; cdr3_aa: CASSPDLSTQYF; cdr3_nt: TGTGCCAGCAGCCCGGACCTTTCTACGCAGTATTTT
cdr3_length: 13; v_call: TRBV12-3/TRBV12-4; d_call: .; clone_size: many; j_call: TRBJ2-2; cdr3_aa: CASSRDNTGELFF; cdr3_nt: TGTGCCAGCAGCCGGGATAACACCGGGGAGCTGTTTTTT
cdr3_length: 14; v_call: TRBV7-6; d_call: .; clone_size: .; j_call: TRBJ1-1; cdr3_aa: CASSPQDRNTEAFF; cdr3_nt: TGTGCCAGCAGCCCGCAGGACAGGAACACTGAAGCTTTCTTT
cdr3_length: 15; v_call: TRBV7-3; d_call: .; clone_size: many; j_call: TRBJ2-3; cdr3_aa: CASSLRDNPTDTQYF; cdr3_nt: TGTGCCAGCAGCTTAAGGGACAACCCCACAGATACGCAGTATTTT
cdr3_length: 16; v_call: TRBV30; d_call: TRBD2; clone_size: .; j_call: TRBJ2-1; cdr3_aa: CAWTATSGNYYNEQFF; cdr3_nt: TGTGCCTGGACAGCAACTAGCGGGAACTATTACAATGAGCAGTTCTTC
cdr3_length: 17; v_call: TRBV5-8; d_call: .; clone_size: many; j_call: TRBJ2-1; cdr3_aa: CASSPEGLAGLNNEQFF; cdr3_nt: TGTGCCAGCAGTCCCGAGGGTCTAGCAGGTCTGAACAATGAGCAGTTCTTC
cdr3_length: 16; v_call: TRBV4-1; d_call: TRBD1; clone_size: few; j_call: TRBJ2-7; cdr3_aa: CASSQGSGTGGFEQYF; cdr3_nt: TGCGCCAGCAGCCAAGGTTCCGGGACAGGGGGCTTCGAGCAGTACTTC
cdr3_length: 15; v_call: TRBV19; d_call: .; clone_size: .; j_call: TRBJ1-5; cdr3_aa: CASSRDARSNRPQHF; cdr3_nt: TGTGCCAGTAGCCGGGACGCTCGAAGCAATCGGCCCCAGCATTTT
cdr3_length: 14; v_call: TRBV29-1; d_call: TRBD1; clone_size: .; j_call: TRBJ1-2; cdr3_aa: CSVGTGSQNYGYTF; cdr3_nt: TGCAGCGTCGGGACAGGTTCTCAAAACTATGGCTACACCTTC
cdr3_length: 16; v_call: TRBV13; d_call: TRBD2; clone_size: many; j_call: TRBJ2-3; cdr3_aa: CASSRNGGLARDTQYF; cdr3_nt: TGTGCCAGCAGCCGTAATGGGGGACTAGCGAGAGATACGCAGTATTTT
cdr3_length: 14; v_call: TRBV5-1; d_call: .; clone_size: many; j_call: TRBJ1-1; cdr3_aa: CASSYDSMNTEAFF; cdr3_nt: TGCGCCAGCAGCTACGACAGTATGAACACTGAAGCTTTCTTT
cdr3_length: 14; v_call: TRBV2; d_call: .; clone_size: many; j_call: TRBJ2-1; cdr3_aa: CASSKGAGYNEQFF; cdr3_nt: TGTGCCAGCAGTAAAGGGGCAGGGTACAATGAGCAGTTCTTC
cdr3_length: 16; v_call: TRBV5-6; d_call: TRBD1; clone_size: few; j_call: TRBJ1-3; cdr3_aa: CASSWGSRTGGNTIYF; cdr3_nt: TGTGCCAGCAGCTGGGGCTCACGGACAGGGGGAAACACCATATATTTT